This passage covers 9 T cell receptor beta chains from one sample sequenced in a study of shared clonotypes between healthy human individuals. This table comes from immunoSEQ multiplex PCR, and its TCRdb copy is limited to in-frame clones, with some not included. The table lists around 1,100,000 clones, approximately 80% of them singletons, with 0.85% to 1% in the top ten. Sequencing was carried out using memory CD4+ T cells from PBMCs. Subset reported: CD45RA-negative fraction. These receptors were taken from a man between 18 and 35 years old in good health. Some clones in this sample may be carry-over from other donors' samples.

This clone has just a few counts. The chain links TRBV2 to TRBJ1-5; TRBD1 is a possible D gene (5 bases). The V and J ends lost 7 bases and 7 bases respectively, with 23 bases between them. Germline assignment: CDR1 SNHLY and CDR2 FYNNEI. This CDR3 is 16 amino acids long. The CDR3 region is CASTFSVTGLSQPQHF. The CDR3 DNA follows: TGTGCCAGCACGTTCTCTGTTACAGGTCTTAGCCAGCCCCAGCATTTT.

The rearrangement links TRBV18 to TRBJ2-5; D is unclear. Trimming stripped 3 bases from V and 1 base from J, with 9 bases between. This CDR3 is 14 amino acids long. Germline values: CDR1 KGHSH, CDR2 LQKENI. The DNA of the CDR3 is TGTGCCAGCTCACCGTCGGTAACCCAAGAGACCCAGTACTTC. Its translation is CASSPSVTQETQYF.

The chain couples TRBV7-9 to TRBJ1-5, with no clear D. Trimming removed 5 bases from V and 4 bases from J, with 9 bases in between. The CDR3 has 13 residues. Germline V gene sequence: CDR1 SEHNR, CDR2 FQNEAQ (reference sequence). CDR3 sequence reads: CASSRDGNQPQHF. The CDR3 DNA is TGTGCCAGCAGCCGGGATGGGAATCAGCCCCAGCATTTT.

This chain joins TRBV21-1 and TRBJ2-7; the DNA was not used to check the table's D call, TRBD2. TRBV21-1 constitutes a pseudogene. The CDR3 runs to 13 residues. DNA for the CDR3: TGTGCCAGCAGCAGGGAGGACACCTACGAGCAGTACTTC. Protein product: CASSREDTYEQYF.

The chain links TRBV18 to TRBJ2-5; a possible D gene is TRBD1 (6 bases). With 3 bases removed from V and 5 bases from J, the gap between germline ends came to 13 bases. Looked up from germline, CDR1 is KGHSH and CDR2 is LQKENI. The CDR3 is 14 residues long. Written as DNA, the CDR3 is TGTGCCAGCTCACCTGGCAGGGGCGGGGAGACCCAGTACTTC. It encodes CASSPGRGGETQYF.

The V and J genes are TRBV5-4 and TRBJ2-1; 8 bases map to TRBD2. The CDR3 covers 14 residues. Germline trimming cut 0 bases from V and 9 bases from J; bases unmatched to any gene: 5. The germline V gene encodes CDR1 SGHNT and CDR2 YYREEE (reference sequence). CDR3 sequence: CASSLAHLAGEQFF. The CDR3 DNA follows: TGTGCCAGCAGCTTGGCCCATCTAGCGGGTGAGCAGTTCTTC.

The V and J genes are TRBV6-1 and TRBJ2-7, with 7 positions matching TRBD1. With 11 bases clipped from V and 2 bases from J, the junction kept 9 bases outside the gene matches. This CDR3 contains 13 residues. Germline assignment: CDR1 MNHNS and CDR2 SASEGT. DNA of the CDR3: TGTGCCTGCGGTCGGGACAGAACCTACGAGCAGTACTTC. Residues: CACGRDRTYEQYF.

A single count supports this clone. V and J are TRBV10-1 and TRBJ1-1; no reliable D call. Trimming took 4 bases from V and 4 from J, leaving 13 bases between them. Germline CDR1 reads WNHNN; CDR2 reads SYGVQD (reference sequence). CDR3 length equals 14 residues. CDR3 nucleotide sequence: TGCGCCAGCAGTGCTCATTGGGGAGGCACTGAAGCTTTCTTT. Amino acid sequence: CASSAHWGGTEAFF.

This clone showed up just once. The CDR3 here is CATSRDLQGLNEKLFF. The CDR3 bases are TGTGCCACCAGCAGAGATCTACAGGGATTGAATGAAAAACTGTTTTTT. This chain links TRBV15 with TRBJ1-4; the D gene is possibly TRBD1 (6 bases). Trimming removed 0 bases from V and 5 bases from J, with 13 bases in between. The CDR3 covers 16 residues. CDR1 is LNHNV and CDR2 is YYDKDF in the germline V gene (reference sequence). The full variable domain, rest sourced from reference TRBV15 and TRBJ1-4, is DAMVIQNPRYQVTQFGKPVTLSCSQTLNHNVMYWYQQKSSQAPKLLFHYYDKDFNNEADTPDNFQSRRPNTSFCFLDIRSPGLGDTAMYLCATSRDLQGLNEKLFFGSGTQLSVL.